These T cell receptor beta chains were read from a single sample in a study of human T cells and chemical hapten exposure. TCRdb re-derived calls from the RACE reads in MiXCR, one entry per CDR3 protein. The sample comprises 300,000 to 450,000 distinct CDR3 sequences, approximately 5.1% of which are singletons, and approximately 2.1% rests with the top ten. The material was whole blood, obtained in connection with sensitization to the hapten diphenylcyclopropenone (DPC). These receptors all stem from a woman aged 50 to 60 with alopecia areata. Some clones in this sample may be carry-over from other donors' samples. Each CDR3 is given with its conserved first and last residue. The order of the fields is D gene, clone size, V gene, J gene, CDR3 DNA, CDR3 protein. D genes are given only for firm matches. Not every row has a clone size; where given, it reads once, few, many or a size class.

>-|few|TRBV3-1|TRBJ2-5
TGTGCCAGCAGCCGGGACGGGGCAGGGGCAGAGACCCAGTACTTC
CASSRDGAGAETQYF
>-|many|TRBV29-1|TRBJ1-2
TGCAGCGTTGAACAGGTTAACTATGGCTACACCTTC
CSVEQVNYGYTF
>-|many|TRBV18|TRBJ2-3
TGTGCCAGCTCACTCCTACGAGATACGCAGTATTTT
CASSLLRDTQYF
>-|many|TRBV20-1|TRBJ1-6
TGCAGTGCTAGACCCCTTCGCGGCCACAACTTTCTCCACTTT
CSARPLRGHNFLHF
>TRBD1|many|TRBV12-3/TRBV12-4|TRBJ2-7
TGTGCCAGCAGTTTAACTCGGGGGACAGGGTTCTACGAGCAGTACTTC
CASSLTRGTGFYEQYF
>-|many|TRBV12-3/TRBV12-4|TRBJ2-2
TGTGCCAGCAGTTTTTCAACCGGGACGAACACCGGGGAGCTGTTTTTT
CASSFSTGTNTGELFF
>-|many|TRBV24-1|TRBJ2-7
TGTGCCACCAGTGATTCCGGCGGCGGATACGAGCAGTACTTC
CATSDSGGGYEQYF
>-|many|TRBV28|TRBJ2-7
TGTGCCAGCTCGGACATGGCCTACGAGCAGTACTTC
CASSDMAYEQYF
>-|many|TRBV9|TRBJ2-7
TGTGCCAGCAGCGCAGCCGGGGTAGGGGCCGAGCAGTACTTC
CASSAAGVGAEQYF
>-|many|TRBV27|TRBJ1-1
TGTGCCAGCACCCAGGTAGGGGTGAACACTGAAGCTTTCTTT
CASTQVGVNTEAFF
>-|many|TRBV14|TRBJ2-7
TGTGCCAGCAGCCAGGAGGGCAGCGAGCAGTACTTC
CASSQEGSEQYF
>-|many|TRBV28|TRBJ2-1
TGTGCCAGCAGTATGGCGCAGTCCTACAATGAGCAGTTCTTC
CASSMAQSYNEQFF
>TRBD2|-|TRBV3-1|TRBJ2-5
TGTGCCAGCAGCCAACGAGGAACTAGCGGGGACCAAGAGACCCAGTACTTC
CASSQRGTSGDQETQYF
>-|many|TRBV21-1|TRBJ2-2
TGTGCCAGCGAAAAAGCTGGGGGGACAGGGCTGTATAGGATGAGAACCGGGGAGCTGTTTTTT
CASEKAGGTGLYRMRTGELFF
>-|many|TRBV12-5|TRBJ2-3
TGTGCTAGTGGTTTGAACACAGATACGCAGTATTTT
CASGLNTDTQYF
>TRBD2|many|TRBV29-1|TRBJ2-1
TGCAGCGTTGAAAAAGTAGCGGGGGGAGGTGAGCAGTTCTTC
CSVEKVAGGGEQFF
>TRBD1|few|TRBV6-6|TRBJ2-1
TGTGCCAGCACCCTTAAAGGGGGGACAGGGTCTCAATGGGGGTTCTTC
CASTLKGGTGSQWGFF
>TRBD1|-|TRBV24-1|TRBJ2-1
TGTGCCACCAGTGATTTCACAGGGGAAGAGCAGTTCTTC
CATSDFTGEEQFF
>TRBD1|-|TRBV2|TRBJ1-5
TGTGCCAGCAGTGAAACGGGACAGTCCAATCAGCCCCAGCATTTT
CASSETGQSNQPQHF
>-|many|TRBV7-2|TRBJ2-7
TGTGCCAGCAGCTTCCGGGACAGCGCGGGATACGAGCAGTACTTC
CASSFRDSAGYEQYF
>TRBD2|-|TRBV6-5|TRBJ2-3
TGTGCCAGCGGGACTAGCGGGGGAGAGCAGTATTTT
CASGTSGGEQYF
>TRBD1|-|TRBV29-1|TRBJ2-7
TGCAGCGTCCGGTCGACAGGGGGGGCCTACGAGCAGTACTTC
CSVRSTGGAYEQYF
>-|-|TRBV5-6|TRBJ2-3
TGTGCCAGCAGCTTGGGCAGGCGCACAGATACGCAGTATTTT
CASSLGRRTDTQYF
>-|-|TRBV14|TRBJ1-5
TGTGCCAGCAGCCAAGATAGGTACAGGACTCAGCCCCAGCATTTT
CASSQDRYRTQPQHF
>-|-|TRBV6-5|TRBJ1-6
TGTGCCAGCAGTTACTATCCAGGGTTGGGTTCACCCCTCCACTTT
CASSYYPGLGSPLHF
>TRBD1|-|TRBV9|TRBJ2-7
TGTGCCAGCAGCGAGGGACAGGGGACCTACGAGCAGTACTTC
CASSEGQGTYEQYF
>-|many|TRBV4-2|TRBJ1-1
TGTGCCAGCAGCCAATCGTGGGGGGCTGACACTGAAGCTTTCTTT
CASSQSWGADTEAFF
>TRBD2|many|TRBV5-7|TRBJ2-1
TGTGCCAGCAGCAGGACTAGCGGTAATGAGCAGTTCTTC
CASSRTSGNEQFF
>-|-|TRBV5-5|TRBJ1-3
TGTGCCAGCAGCTCACGGTCGACAAGCTCTGGAAACACCATATATTTT
CASSSRSTSSGNTIYF
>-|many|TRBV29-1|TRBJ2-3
TGCAGCGTTGAAGATCGATGGAAAACTAGCACAGATACGCAGTATTTT
CSVEDRWKTSTDTQYF
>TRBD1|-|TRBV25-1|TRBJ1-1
TGTGCCAGCAGTTTCACAGGGGGCACCACTGAAGCTTTCTTT
CASSFTGGTTEAFF
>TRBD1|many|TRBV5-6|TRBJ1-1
TGTGCCAGCGGTCAGACAGGGTCGAACACTGAAGCTTTCTTT
CASGQTGSNTEAFF
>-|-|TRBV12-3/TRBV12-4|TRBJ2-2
TGTGCCAGCAGTCTCTATTACACCGGGGAGCTGTTTTTT
CASSLYYTGELFF
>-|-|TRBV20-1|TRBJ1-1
TGCAGTGCTAGACGGGGGGCCATGAACACTGAAGCTTTCTTT
CSARRGAMNTEAFF
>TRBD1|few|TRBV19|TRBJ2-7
TGTGCCAGTAGCTACGGGACAGGGGGAGACGAGCAGTACTTC
CASSYGTGGDEQYF
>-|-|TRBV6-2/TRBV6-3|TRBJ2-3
TGTGCCAGCAGTTACTCGATCGAGACCACAGATACGCAGTATTTT
CASSYSIETTDTQYF
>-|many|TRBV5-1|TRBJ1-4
TGCGCCAGCAGCTTGGCCGGAACAACTAATGAAAAACTGTTTTTT
CASSLAGTTNEKLFF